This T cell receptor (beta chain) was captured in a study of OX40 agonist ivuxolimab in advanced cancers. Study observations and caveats: At 0.1 to 3.0 mg/kg and by week 6, clonal expansion occurred in CD4+ and CD8+ blood T cells. CD8+ T cells averaged more expanded clones than CD4+.

The V end was cut by 5 bases, the J end by 4 bases, with 14 bases between. In germline, CDR1 is LNHDA, CDR2 SQIVND (reference sequence). The CDR3 is 15 residues long. This clone was observed once. The antigen is unknown. Produced via immunoSEQ multiplex PCR; TCRdb's table is partial and in-frame only. The sample carries about 68,000 clones, 70% to 85% recorded once. The rearrangement uses TRBV19 and TRBJ1-4, with TRBD1 as a possible D gene (6 bases). This receptor was taken from an adult with an advanced solid tumor such as melanoma, head and neck, liver or kidney cancer. Here the sequenced sample was CD4+ or CD8+ T cells sorted from blood, taken in a trial of the OX40 agonist ivuxolimab. CDR3: CASSLRGSINEKLFF. DNA for the CDR3: TGTGCCAGTAGTCTAAGGGGGAGCATTAATGAAAAACTGTTTTTT.